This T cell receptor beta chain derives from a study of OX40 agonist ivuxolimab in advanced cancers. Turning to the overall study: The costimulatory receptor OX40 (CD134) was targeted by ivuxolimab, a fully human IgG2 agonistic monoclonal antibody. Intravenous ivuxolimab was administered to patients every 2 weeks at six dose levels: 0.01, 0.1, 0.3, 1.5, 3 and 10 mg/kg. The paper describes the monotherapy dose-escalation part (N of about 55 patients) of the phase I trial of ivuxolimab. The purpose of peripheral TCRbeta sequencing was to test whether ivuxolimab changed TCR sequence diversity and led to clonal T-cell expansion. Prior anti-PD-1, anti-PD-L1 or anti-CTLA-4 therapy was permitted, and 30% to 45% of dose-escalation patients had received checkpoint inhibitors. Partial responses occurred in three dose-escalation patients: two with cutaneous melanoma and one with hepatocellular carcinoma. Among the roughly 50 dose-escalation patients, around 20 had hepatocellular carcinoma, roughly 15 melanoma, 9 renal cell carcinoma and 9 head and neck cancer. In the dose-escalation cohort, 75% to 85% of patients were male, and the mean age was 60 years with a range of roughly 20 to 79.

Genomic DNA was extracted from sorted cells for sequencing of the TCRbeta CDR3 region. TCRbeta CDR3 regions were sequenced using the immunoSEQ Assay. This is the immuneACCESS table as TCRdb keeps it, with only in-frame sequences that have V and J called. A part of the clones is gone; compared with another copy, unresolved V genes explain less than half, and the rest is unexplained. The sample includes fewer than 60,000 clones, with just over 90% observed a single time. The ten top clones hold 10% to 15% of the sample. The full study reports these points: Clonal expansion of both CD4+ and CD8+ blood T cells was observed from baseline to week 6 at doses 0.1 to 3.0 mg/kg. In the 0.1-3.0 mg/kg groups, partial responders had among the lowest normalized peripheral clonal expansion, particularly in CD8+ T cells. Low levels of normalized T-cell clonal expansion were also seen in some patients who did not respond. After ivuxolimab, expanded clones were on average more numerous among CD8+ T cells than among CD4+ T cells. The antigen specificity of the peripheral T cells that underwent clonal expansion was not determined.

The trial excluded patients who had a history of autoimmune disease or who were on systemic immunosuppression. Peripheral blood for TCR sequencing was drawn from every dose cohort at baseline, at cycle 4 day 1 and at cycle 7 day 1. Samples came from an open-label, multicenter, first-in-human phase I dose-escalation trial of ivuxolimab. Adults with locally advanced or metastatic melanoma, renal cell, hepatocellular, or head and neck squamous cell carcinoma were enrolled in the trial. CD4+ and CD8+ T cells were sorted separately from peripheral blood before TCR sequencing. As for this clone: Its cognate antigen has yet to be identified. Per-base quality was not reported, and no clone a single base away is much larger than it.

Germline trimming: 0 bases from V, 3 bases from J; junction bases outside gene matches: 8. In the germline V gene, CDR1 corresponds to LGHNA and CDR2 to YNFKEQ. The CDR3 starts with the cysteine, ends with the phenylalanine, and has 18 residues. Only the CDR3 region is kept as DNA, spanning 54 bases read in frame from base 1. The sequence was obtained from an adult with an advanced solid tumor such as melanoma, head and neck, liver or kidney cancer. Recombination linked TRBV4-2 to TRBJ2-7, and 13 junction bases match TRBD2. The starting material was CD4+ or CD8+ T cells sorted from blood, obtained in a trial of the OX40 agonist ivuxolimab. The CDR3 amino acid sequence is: CASSQDAGGLAGFYEQYF. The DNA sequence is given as TGTGCCAGCAGCCAAGATGCGGGGGGACTAGCGGGATTCTACGAGCAGTACTTC.